One and the same sample provided the 16 T cell receptor beta chains below, sequenced in a study of CD8+CD57+ T cells in acquired aplastic anemia. Patients selected for sequencing had displayed CD8+CD57+ cell expansion by flow cytometry. TCR beta VDJ and CDR3 profiles were obtained from a genomic DNA template. TCRdb reprocessed the reads with MiXCR, giving one entry per CDR3 protein. Of hundreds of thousands of distinct CDR3 sequences listed, roughly a third are singletons. The sample taken for sequencing was sorted CD4+, CD8+, or CD8+CD57+ T cells (not recorded which) from PBMCs. Receptor source: a human donor with aplastic anemia.

The gene calls are TRBV5-6 and TRBJ2-2; 12 nucleotides match TRBD1. The V gene end was trimmed by 5 bases and the J gene end by 0 bases; junction bases not matched to a gene: 5. Per germline, CDR1 SGHDT and CDR2 YYEEEE. There are 17 residues in the CDR3. The CDR3 loop is CASSGDRGPTNTGELFF. CDR3 DNA sequence: TGTGCCAGCAGTGGGGACAGGGGGCCAACGAACACCGGGGAGCTGTTTTTT. The full variable domain, with the rest looked up from reference TRBV5-6 and TRBJ2-2, is DAGVTQSPTHLIKTRGQQVTLRCSPKSGHDTVSWYQQALGQGPQFIFQYYEEEERQRGNFPDRFSGHQFPNYSSELNVNALLLGDSALYLCASSGDRGPTNTGELFFGEGSRLTVL.

The V call is TRBV5-4, the J call TRBJ1-4, with D possibly matching TRBD1 (6 bases). This CDR3 has 18 residues. Germline CDR1 SGHNT, CDR2 YYREEE (reference sequence). Between the trimmed V and J ends, which lost 2 bases and 0 bases, there was a span of 17 bases. The CDR3 DNA sequence: TGTGCCAGCAGCTTATCCGGGGGCGGCCGAACAACTAATGAAAAACTGTTTTTT. Translation: CASSLSGGGRTTNEKLFF.

This clonotype was seen only a few times. This chain joins TRBV30 and TRBJ1-5; D unresolved. CDR1 is GTSNPN, CDR2 SVGIG, per germline (reference sequence). The CDR3 spans 13 residues. The V end was cut by 5 bases, the J end by 7 bases, with 15 bases between. CDR3 in amino acids: CAWSLSLRQPQHF. The DNA for the CDR3 is TGTGCCTGGTCATTATCTCTCCGGCAGCCCCAGCATTTT.

The table lists this clonotype with a few counts. The gene calls are TRBV6-1 and TRBJ2-4; D gene ambiguous. The germline V gene encodes CDR1 MNHNS and CDR2 SASEGT. Trimming shortened V by 7 bases and J by 5 bases, and 15 bases separated the two germline ends. This CDR3 comprises 14 residues. In DNA form, the CDR3 reads TGTGCCAGCACCGAGGTGGTGAAACAAAACATTCAGTACTTC. This translates into CASTEVVKQNIQYF.

This clonotype turned up a few times. The chain employs TRBV15 and TRBJ1-2; no reliable D call. Looked up from germline, CDR1 is LNHNV and CDR2 is YYDKDF (reference sequence). V dropped 0 bases and J dropped 8 bases, with 4 bases sitting between them. The CDR3 consists of 11 residues. CDR3 sequence (DNA): TGTGCCACCAGCAGAGACCAGGGCTACACCTTC. It is translated as CATSRDQGYTF.

This clonotype was counted a few times. V gene TRBV5-8 combines with J gene TRBJ2-7; D remains ambiguous. This CDR3 has 12 residues. CDR1 SGHTS and CDR2 YDEGEE come from the germline V gene. Trimming pared 0 bases from V and 8 bases from J, leaving 9 bases between. CDR3: CASSLDLKKQYF. CDR3 sequence (DNA): TGTGCCAGCAGCTTGGACCTTAAGAAGCAGTACTTC.

This clonotype was detected a few times. The genes are TRBV19 and TRBJ1-5; D is unresolved. This CDR3 region has 14 residues. Germline CDR1 reads LNHDA; CDR2 reads SQIVND (reference sequence). The ends were cut back, 2 bases at V and 4 bases at J, with 9 bases in the middle. This CDR3 is CASSILDPNQPQHF. In nucleotides, the CDR3 is TGTGCCAGTAGTATATTAGATCCGAATCAGCCCCAGCATTTT. Full variable domain (remainder filled in from reference TRBV19 and TRBJ1-5): DGGITQSPKYLFRKEGQNVTLSCEQNLNHDAMYWYRQDPGQGLRLIYYSQIVNDFQKGDIAEGYSVSREKKESFPLTVTSAQKNPTAFYLCASSILDPNQPQHFGDGTRLSIL.

V gene TRBV12-3 or TRBV12-4 combines with J gene TRBJ2-1; D might be TRBD2 (5 bases). Trimming cost V 4 bases and J 7 bases, with 11 bases left between them. The CDR3 totals 13 residues. For the CDR3, the DNA is TGTGCCAGCAGTTCGGAGCCGGGGAATGAGCAGTTCTTC. It encodes CASSSEPGNEQFF.

A few counts support this clonotype. The chain has TRBV6-1 and TRBJ1-1, with 7 bases identical to TRBD1. Germline assignment: CDR1 MNHNS and CDR2 SASEGT. The CDR3 totals 15 residues. After removal of 1 base from V and 1 base from J, the junction contained 3 bases not matched to a gene. CDR3 nucleotide sequence: TGTGCCAGCAGTGAAGGACAGGGAGGGAACACTGAAGCTTTCTTT. This codes for CASSEGQGGNTEAFF.

In its sample, this clonotype was seen a few times. This may be a read error, as it is one base from a much larger clone. The chain recombines TRBV15 with TRBJ2-1; D remains ambiguous. The germline V gene has CDR1 LNHNV and CDR2 YYDKDF (reference sequence). The CDR3 is made up of 14 amino acids. The CDR3 here is CATGREAILNEQFF. The CDR3 nucleotides read TGTGCCACCGGCAGAGAAGCTATACTCAATGAGCAGTTCTTC.

In this sample, this clonotype turned up a few times. V and J are TRBV20-1 and TRBJ2-1; 14 bases fit TRBD2. This CDR3 contains 14 residues. CDR1 and CDR2 from the germline V gene are DFQATT and SNEGSKA (reference sequence). J gave up 9 bases and V 4 bases, and 5 bases lay outside the gene matches. This CDR3 is CSAKGLAGVSEQFF. The CDR3 DNA follows: TGCAGTGCTAAGGGACTAGCGGGAGTAAGTGAGCAGTTCTTC.

Remarks on this clonotype: Since a much larger clone is just one base distant, this may be a read error. The genes are TRBV20-1 and TRBJ1-2; 9 bases line up with TRBD1. The CDR3 has 16 residues. CDR1 is DFQATT, CDR2 SNEGSKA, per germline (reference sequence). V gave up 5 bases and J gave up 5 bases; unmatched junction bases: 15. CDR3 residues: CSALGQGLSNPYGYTF. Here the CDR3 DNA reads TGCAGTGCTTTAGGACAGGGGCTGTCCAACCCGTATGGCTACACCTTC.

The chain has TRBV5-1 and TRBJ1-2; 7 nucleotides match TRBD1. Germline V CDR1 and CDR2: SGHRS, YFSETQ. The V gene end was trimmed by 5 bases and the J gene end by 3 bases; junction bases not matched to a gene: 10. The CDR3 is 15 amino acids. The CDR3 DNA sequence: TGCGCCAGCAGGCGAAGACAGGGTAACGACTATGGCTACACCTTC. Translated, it gives CASRRRQGNDYGYTF.

This rearrangement joins TRBV7-2 to TRBJ2-3; D uncertain. CDR1 is SGHTA and CDR2 is FQGNSA in the germline V gene. Between the trimmed V and J ends, which lost 6 bases and 6 bases, there was a span of 13 bases. The CDR3 contains 13 residues. This CDR3 is CASSEVPPDTQYF. The CDR3 bases are TGTGCCAGCAGTGAAGTTCCGCCGGATACGCAGTATTTT.

V and J are TRBV3-1 and TRBJ1-1; D uncertain. V shed 0 bases and J shed 0 bases, with 17 bases lying between them. The CDR3 consists of 18 residues. Germline V gene sequence: CDR1 LGHDT, CDR2 YNNKEL (reference sequence). CDR3 loop: CASSQDVGRGRMNTEAFF. The CDR3 nucleotides read TGTGCCAGCAGCCAAGATGTGGGTCGTGGACGCATGAACACTGAAGCTTTCTTT.

The rearrangement joins TRBV10-2 to TRBJ1-2; perhaps TRBD1 as D (5 bases). The CDR3 is made up of 12 amino acids. Trimming pared 7 bases from V and 4 bases from J, leaving 10 bases between. CDR1 and CDR2 (germline): WSHSY, SAAADI. Written as DNA, the CDR3 is TGCGCCAGCATGAAAGACAGCTATGGCTACACCTTC. Translating gives CASMKDSYGYTF.